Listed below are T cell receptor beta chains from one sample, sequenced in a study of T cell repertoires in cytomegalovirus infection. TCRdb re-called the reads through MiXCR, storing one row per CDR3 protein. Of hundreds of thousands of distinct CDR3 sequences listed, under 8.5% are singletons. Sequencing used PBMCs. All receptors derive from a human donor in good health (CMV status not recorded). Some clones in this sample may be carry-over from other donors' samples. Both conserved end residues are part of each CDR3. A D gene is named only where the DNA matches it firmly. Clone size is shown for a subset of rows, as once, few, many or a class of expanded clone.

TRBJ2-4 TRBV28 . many TGTGCCAGCAGCTCAGTCATTCGGGGGAGTTCCAAAAACATTCAGTACTTC CASSSVIRGSSKNIQYF
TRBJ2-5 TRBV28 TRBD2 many TGTGCCAGCAGGGAGCTAGCGGGGCACCAAGAGACCCAGTACTTC CASRELAGHQETQYF
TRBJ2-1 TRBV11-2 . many TGTGCCAGCAGCTTAGGGACCAACTACAATGAGCAGTTCTTC CASSLGTNYNEQFF
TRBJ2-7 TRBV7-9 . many TGTGCCAGCAGCTTACCAACCGGGACTGTCTCCTACGAGCAGTACTTC CASSLPTGTVSYEQYF
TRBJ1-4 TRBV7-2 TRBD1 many TGTGCCAGCAGCTTAGAACAGGGGCTAGCAACTAATGAAAAACTGTTTTTT CASSLEQGLATNEKLFF
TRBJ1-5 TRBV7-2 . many TGTGCCAGCAGCTTAGAAGGGTGGCAGCCCCAGCATTTT CASSLEGWQPQHF
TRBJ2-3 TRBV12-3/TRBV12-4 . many TGTGCCAGCAGATATGGACAGAGCACAGATACGCAGTATTTT CASRYGQSTDTQYF
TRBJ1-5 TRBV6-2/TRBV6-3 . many TGTGCCAGCAGTACAAGAGTCATAGGGGCTCAGCCCCAGCATTTT CASSTRVIGAQPQHF
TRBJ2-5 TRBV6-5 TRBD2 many TGTGCCAGCAGCCCCGGGACTAGCGGGGGTGAGACCCAGTACTTC CASSPGTSGGETQYF
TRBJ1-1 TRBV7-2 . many TGTGCCAGCAGCTTAGCGATACCAAAAGGGGACACTGAAGCTTTCTTT CASSLAIPKGDTEAFF
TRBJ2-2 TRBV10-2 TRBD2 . TGCGCCAGCATGTCAGCGGGGGGCCAGAGGGGGACCGGGGAGCTGTTTTTT CASMSAGGQRGTGELFF
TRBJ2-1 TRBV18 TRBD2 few TGTGCCAGCTCACCCTCGTCAGGGCTAGCGGGGGGTCTCTACTCCTACAATGAGCAGTTCTTC CASSPSSGLAGGLYSYNEQFF
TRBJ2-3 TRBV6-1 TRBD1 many TGTGCCAGCAGTGAAGACAGGGGTTTTAGTCCAGATACGCAGTATTTT CASSEDRGFSPDTQYF
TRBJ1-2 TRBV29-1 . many TGCAGCGTTGGAAAAGTCATAGGGGCCTCAAGTCCTTACTATGGCTACACCTTC CSVGKVIGASSPYYGYTF
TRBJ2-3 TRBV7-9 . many TGTGCCAGCAGCTTAAGATGGGACAGCACAGATACGCAGTATTTT CASSLRWDSTDTQYF
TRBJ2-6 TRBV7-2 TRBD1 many TGTGCCAGCAGCCAGGGACAGCCCTCTGGGGCCAACGTCCTGACTTTC CASSQGQPSGANVLTF
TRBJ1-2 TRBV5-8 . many TGTGCCAGCAGCTTTGGGCAGAATGGCTACACCTTC CASSFGQNGYTF
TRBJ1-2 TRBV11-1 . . TGTGCCAGCAGCCCCCTGATGCCAGGACTACCTAACTATGGCTACACCTTC CASSPLMPGLPNYGYTF
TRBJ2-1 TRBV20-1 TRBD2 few TGCAGTGCTAGAGGTAGCGGGGCCTACAATGAGCAGTTCTTC CSARGSGAYNEQFF
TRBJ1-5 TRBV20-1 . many TGCAGTGCTAGAAAACCAACTAGCAATCAGCCCCAGCATTTT CSARKPTSNQPQHF